At least ten counts were recorded for the clone carrying this T cell receptor (beta chain). Its antigen remains unidentified. These data belong to a study of human T cells and chemical hapten exposure. Study as a whole: TCR yields per sample varied, mainly owing to small pooled library volume differences.

V dropped 1 base and J dropped 4 bases, with 16 bases sitting between them. The CDR3 consists of 16 residues. Germline V gene sequence: CDR1 SEHNR, CDR2 FQNEAQ (reference sequence). Study outcomes and limitations: Those TCRs sitting above 1 in 1000 frequency stayed the same with DPC sensitization.

As for time point: patch test 2, 6 weeks after DPC sensitization. Treatment here: therapeutic diphenylcyclopropenone sensitization with weekly scalp DPC. Single cDNA molecules in the library carried unique molecular identifiers attached during preparation. Each CDR3 protein gets one entry after TCRdb re-called the RACE reads with MiXCR. The sample records around 80,000 distinct CDR3 sequences, less than 8.5% being singletons. This receptor was obtained from a woman in her 30s with alopecia areata. Some clones in this sample may be carry-over from other donors' samples. The chain recombines TRBV7-9 with TRBJ1-2; D may be TRBD1 (6 bases). The sequences come from whole blood, collected in connection with sensitization to the hapten diphenylcyclopropenone (DPC). This CDR3 is CASSLEVDRSPYGYTF. CDR3 nucleotides: TGTGCCAGCAGCTTAGAGGTCGACAGGAGCCCCTATGGCTACACCTTC. The full variable domain, in which reference TRBV7-9 and TRBJ1-2 provide the parts outside the CDR3, is DTGVSQNPRHKITKRGQNVTFRCDPISEHNRLYWYRQTLGQGPEFLTYFQNEAQLEKSRLLSDRFSAERPKGSFSTLEIQRTEQGDSAMYLCASSLEVDRSPYGYTFGSGTRLTVV.